The rows below give T cell receptor beta chains drawn from one sample of a study of cytomegalovirus exposure and HLA in healthy donors. TCRdb's table, derived via immunoSEQ multiplex PCR, lists solely in-frame clones and lacks some. In the table there are 150,000 to 200,000 clones, 86% of which are singletons. What was sequenced was PBMCs. These receptor sequences come from a woman younger than 35 in good health and CMV-seronegative. The CDR3 runs from the conserved cysteine through the conserved F or W. The D gene is left open where the match is weak. The size entry is marked missing in some rows and otherwise reads once, few, many or a size class.

CDR3 length	clone size	J gene	V gene	D gene	CDR3 protein	CDR3 DNA
16	.	TRBJ1-1	TRBV6-1	TRBD1	CASSGSGQVRSTEAFF	TGTGCCAGCAGTGGGTCTGGACAGGTTCGATCCACTGAAGCTTTCTTT
15	.	TRBJ1-1	TRBV9	TRBD1	CASSVEGQGAAEAFF	TGTGCCAGCAGCGTAGAAGGACAGGGAGCCGCTGAAGCTTTCTTT
15	.	TRBJ2-5	TRBV5-1	TRBD2	CASSVGLAGMETQYF	TGCGCCAGCAGCGTAGGACTAGCGGGAATGGAGACCCAGTACTTC
14	.	TRBJ2-7	TRBV10-1	.	CASSPRTGNYEQYF	TGCGCCAGTTCCCCTCGGACTGGTAACTACGAGCAGTACTTC
15	.	TRBJ1-4	TRBV11-2	.	CASSLAGATNEKLFF	TGTGCCAGCAGCTTGGCGGGTGCAACTAATGAAAAACTGTTTTTT
13	.	TRBJ1-1	TRBV4-1	.	CASSQQGDTEAFF	TGCGCCAGCAGCCAACAGGGTGACACTGAAGCTTTCTTT
14	.	TRBJ2-3	TRBV5-1	.	CASSLDLATDTQYF	TGCGCCAGCAGCTTGGATCTAGCAACAGATACGCAGTATTTT
16	once	TRBJ1-6	TRBV18	TRBD1	CASSPRQGGISSPLHF	TGTGCCAGCTCCCCCAGACAGGGGGGGATTAGTTCACCCCTCCACTTT
17	.	TRBJ1-2	TRBV19	TRBD1	CASLRPGQGFKDYGYTF	TGTGCCAGCCTGAGACCGGGACAGGGTTTTAAGGACTATGGCTACACCTTC
14	.	TRBJ1-1	TRBV27	.	CASSRGPLNTEAFF	TGTGCCAGCAGTCGAGGCCCTTTGAACACTGAAGCTTTCTTT
17	once	TRBJ2-3	TRBV5-4	TRBD2	CASSLGGAGGRADTQYF	TGTGCCAGCAGCTTAGGTGGAGCGGGGGGCCGCGCAGATACGCAGTATTTT
16	.	TRBJ2-7	TRBV7-9	.	CASSPASGRPSYEQYF	TGTGCCAGCAGCCCCGCGAGCGGGCGGCCCTCCTACGAGCAGTACTTC
15	.	TRBJ2-1	TRBV7-9	TRBD2	CASSLSSGGYNEQFF	TGTGCCAGCAGCTTATCTAGCGGGGGCTACAATGAGCAGTTCTTC
15	.	TRBJ1-1	TRBV5-4	.	CASSSDRSLNTEAFF	TGTGCCAGCAGCTCAGACAGGTCGTTGAACACTGAAGCTTTCTTT
18	.	TRBJ2-4	TRBV18	TRBD2	CASSSLAGGPIAKNIQYF	TGTGCCAGCTCATCACTAGCGGGAGGGCCCATAGCCAAAAACATTCAGTACTTC
12	.	TRBJ1-2	TRBV19	.	CASSGQSYGYTF	TGTGCCAGTAGTGGACAGTCTTATGGCTACACCTTC
14	.	TRBJ1-2	TRBV10-3	.	CAISAAARSAGYTF	TGTGCCATCAGTGCCGCGGCAAGATCAGCAGGCTACACCTTC
14	.	TRBJ2-1	TRBV14	.	CASSQVRLPGEQFF	TGTGCCAGCAGCCAAGTACGGTTGCCAGGTGAGCAGTTCTTC
15	.	TRBJ2-3	TRBV4-1	TRBD2	CASSQRGLAGVKQYF	TGCGCCAGCAGCCAACGGGGACTAGCGGGAGTCAAGCAGTATTTT
12	.	TRBJ2-5	TRBV15	TRBD2	CATSSGIETQYF	TGTGCCACCTCTAGCGGGATAGAGACCCAGTACTTC